The next 25 T cell receptor beta chains were all read from a single sample in a study of beta chain features in type 1 diabetes. The study reverse transcribed the entire isolated RNA, so it sequenced expressed TCRB transcripts. Assay: immunoSEQ multiplex PCR; the TCRdb copy retains only in-frame clones and omits some. This table has some 410,000 clones, 11% to 15% appearing once. Sequencing used naive CD4+ T cells from blood. The receptors here all came from a man younger than 40 in good health.

The CDR3 DNA follows: TGTGCCAGCACCCCAGCGGGGCAGGATCGCGAGCAGTACGTC. It is translated as CASTPAGQDREQYV. The chain carries TRBV21-1 and TRBJ2-7; the table's D call, TRBD2, has no DNA check behind it. TRBV21-1 is a pseudogene segment. This CDR3 has 14 residues.

This chain uses TRBV9 with TRBJ2-3; TRBD2 agrees at 8 bases. From germline, CDR1 is SGDLS and CDR2 YYNGEE. After removal of 7 bases from V and 0 bases from J, the junction contained 7 bases not matched to a gene. The CDR3 loop spans 15 amino acids. For the CDR3, the DNA is TGTGCCAGCGGAGATAGCGGGACTAGCACAGATACGCAGTATTTT. Translated, it gives CASGDSGTSTDTQYF. Variable domain in full (rest from reference TRBV9 and TRBJ2-3): DSGVTQTPKHLITATGQRVTLRCSPRSGDLSVYWYQQSLDQGLQFLIQYYNGEERAKGNILERFSAQQFPDLHSELNLSSLELGDSALYFCASGDSGTSTDTQYFGPGTRLTVL.

This clone has only one observation. The chain carries TRBV5-1 and TRBJ2-3, with a possible D match to TRBD1 (5 bases). CDR1 is SGHRS, CDR2 YFSETQ, per germline. The V end lost 7 bases, the J end lost 6 bases, and 18 bases lay between the germline ends. The CDR3 has 14 residues. CDR3 in DNA: TGCGCCAGCGCTAAGCCCTCTTCAGGGGATACGCAGTATTTT. It yields the protein CASAKPSSGDTQYF.

The chain uses TRBV5-4 and TRBJ2-1; tentative D call: TRBD1 (6 bases). This CDR3 is 15 amino acids long. Trimming left V 7 bases short and J 7 bases short, with 21 bases between. The germline V gene has CDR1 SGHNT and CDR2 YYREEE (reference sequence). In nucleotides, the CDR3 is TGTGCCAGCCGCATAGGACCGACAGGCGGGAATGAGCAGTTCTTC. Its protein is CASRIGPTGGNEQFF. Based on the CDR3 plus reference TRBV5-4 and TRBJ2-1, the full variable domain is ETGVTQSPTHLIKTRGQQVTLRCSSQSGHNTVSWYQQALGQGPQFIFQYYREEENGRGNFPPRFSGLQFPNYSSELNVNALELDDSALYLCASRIGPTGGNEQFFGPGTRLTVL.

The J gene is TRBJ1-1, the V gene TRBV6-1, with a possible D match to TRBD1 (6 bases). Germline loops: CDR1 MNHNS, CDR2 SASEGT. CDR3 length: 14 residues. Trimming removed 8 bases at V and 7 bases at J, with 20 bases between. Here the CDR3 DNA reads TGTGCCAGCCAAACCCACGGGGGCGGTGGTGAAGCTTTCTTT. Translating it yields CASQTHGGGGEAFF.

J is TRBJ1-2 and V is TRBV18, with D possibly TRBD1 on 5 matching bases. V lost 6 bases and J lost 5, with 22 bases in between. The CDR3 runs 16 residues. In germline, CDR1 is KGHSH, CDR2 LQKENI. In DNA, the CDR3 is TGTGCCAGCTCGCCAGATCGCAGGGTCGCTCCATATGGCTACACCTTC. Protein sequence: CASSPDRRVAPYGYTF.

The CDR3 here is CSAATSREQFF. As DNA, the CDR3 is TGCAGTGCTGCGACCTCAAGAGAGCAGTTCTTC. This chain uses TRBV20-1 with TRBJ2-1; no clear D gene. There are 11 residues in the CDR3. V was shortened by 5 bases and J by 10 bases, with 12 bases between the two germline ends. The germline gives CDR1 DFQATT, CDR2 SNEGSKA (reference sequence).

This rearrangement joins TRBV5-1 to TRBJ1-1; perhaps TRBD1 as D (5 bases). Looked up from germline, CDR1 is SGHRS and CDR2 is YFSETQ. The CDR3 is made up of 15 amino acids. V gave up 2 bases and J gave up 4 bases, with 15 bases separating them. Here the CDR3 DNA reads TGCGCCAGCAGCTTCGCGGGGCCTTCGATCACTGAAGCTTTCTTT. It yields the protein CASSFAGPSITEAFF.

This clone has just a few counts. As DNA, the CDR3 is TGTGCCAGCAGCTTAGTGAGGAGTGAGCAGTTCTTC. This codes for CASSLVRSEQFF. This rearrangement joins TRBV7-9 to TRBJ2-1; no definite D call. Germline assignment: CDR1 SEHNR and CDR2 FQNEAQ (reference sequence). V lost 1 base and J 9 bases, leaving 7 bases between the germline ends. The CDR3 runs to 12 residues. Drawing the rest from reference TRBV7-9 and TRBJ2-1, the complete variable domain is DTGVSQNPRHKITKRGQNVTFRCDPISEHNRLYWYRQTLGQGPEFLTYFQNEAQLEKSRLLSDRFSAERPKGSFSTLEIQRTEQGDSAMYLCASSLVRSEQFFGPGTRLTVL.

The table lists this clone with a few counts. The J gene is TRBJ1-1, the V gene TRBV30, with D uncertain. There are 14 residues in the CDR3. V was cut by 2 bases and J by 1 base, with 11 bases left in between. Germline lookup yields CDR1 GTSNPN and CDR2 SVGIG (reference sequence). The DNA of the CDR3 is TGTGCCTGGAGTTCCGGGCATCCGAACACTGAAGCTTTCTTT. It yields the protein CAWSSGHPNTEAFF.

The V gene is TRBV7-2, the J gene TRBJ2-4; D is uncertain. Deletions cut 5 bases from V and 9 bases from J, with 8 bases between. CDR1 is SGHTA and CDR2 is FQGNSA in the germline V gene. This CDR3 region has 11 residues. DNA for the CDR3: TGTGCCAGCAGCCCCTCTTTCATTCAGTACTTC. Translating gives CASSPSFIQYF.

This clone was counted only a few times. Here the CDR3 reads CASSLVGQDTEAFF. CDR3 DNA sequence: TGTGCCAGCAGCTTGGTCGGGCAGGACACTGAAGCTTTCTTT. This rearrangement joins TRBV5-4 to TRBJ1-1, with D hard to call. V was trimmed by 0 bases and J by 3 bases, leaving 9 bases between them. The CDR3 has 14 residues. CDR1 and CDR2 from the germline V gene are SGHNT and YYREEE (reference sequence).

This chain links TRBV5-4 with TRBJ2-2; no firm D call. This CDR3 has 14 residues. Trimming stripped 0 bases from V and 4 bases from J, with 7 bases between. CDR1 is SGHNT, CDR2 YYREEE, per germline (reference sequence). CDR3 residues: CASSLVKGTGELFF. The CDR3 DNA reads as TGTGCCAGCAGCTTGGTCAAGGGCACCGGGGAGCTGTTTTTT. The full variable domain, rest sourced from reference TRBV5-4 and TRBJ2-2, is ETGVTQSPTHLIKTRGQQVTLRCSSQSGHNTVSWYQQALGQGPQFIFQYYREEENGRGNFPPRFSGLQFPNYSSELNVNALELDDSALYLCASSLVKGTGELFFGEGSRLTVL.

The chain has TRBV9 and TRBJ2-5; 7 nucleotides agree with TRBD2. This CDR3 comprises 15 residues. Looked up from germline, CDR1 is SGDLS and CDR2 is YYNGEE. Germline trimming cut 0 bases from V and 10 bases from J; bases unmatched to any gene: 12. For the CDR3, the DNA is TGTGCCAGCAGCGTAGCTAGCGGCCGCCATGGCGACCAGTACTTC. Protein sequence: CASSVASGRHGDQYF.

J is TRBJ1-1 and V is TRBV19, with TRBD1 matching 9 bases. J gave up 4 bases and V 5 bases, and 8 bases lay outside the gene matches. CDR3 length: 15 amino acids. Germline V gene sequence: CDR1 LNHDA, CDR2 SQIVND (reference sequence). CDR3 loop: CASSLTTGGGTEAFF. The CDR3 DNA follows: TGTGCCAGTAGTCTGACGACAGGGGGTGGCACTGAAGCTTTCTTT.

This clone was recorded a few times. The chain combines TRBV19 with TRBJ2-1, with 8 bases identical to TRBD2. Looked up from germline, CDR1 is LNHDA and CDR2 is SQIVND (reference sequence). The length of the CDR3 is 16 residues. Losses at the gene ends were 2 bases for V and 5 bases for J; bases not matched to a gene: 8. The CDR3 DNA reads as TGTGCCAGTAGTATACAGCGGGAGTGGTTCCACAATGAGCAGTTCTTC. This sequence encodes CASSIQREWFHNEQFF.

This chain connects TRBV6-9 to TRBJ2-1; 9 positions agree with TRBD2. This CDR3 region has 16 residues. V was pared by 2 bases and J by 2 bases, with 4 bases of the junction left unmatched. Germline CDR1 reads MNHGY; CDR2 reads SVAAGI. This chain's CDR3 is CASSYGRTSAYNEQFF. The DNA of the CDR3 is TGTGCCAGCAGTTATGGACGGACTAGCGCCTACAATGAGCAGTTCTTC.

The chain is built from TRBV7-2 and TRBJ2-5; 12 bases are shared with TRBD2. Germline V lookup: CDR1 SGHTA, CDR2 FQGNSA. This CDR3 is 15 amino acids long. The V gene end was trimmed by 5 bases and the J gene end by 7 bases; junction bases not matched to a gene: 8. DNA of the CDR3: TGTGCCAGCAGCGCGAGACTAGCGGGAGCGGGGACCCAGTACTTC. It codes for CASSARLAGAGTQYF. Together with reference TRBV7-2 and TRBJ2-5, the CDR3 gives the full variable domain: GAGVSQSPSNKVTEKGKDVELRCDPISGHTALYWYRQSLGQGLEFLIYFQGNSAPDKSGLPSDRFSAERTGGSVSTLTIQRTQQEDSAVYLCASSARLAGAGTQYFGPGTRLLVL.

There are a few counts of this clone. The chain employs TRBV19 and TRBJ1-1; D unclear. There are 13 residues in the CDR3. CDR1 LNHDA and CDR2 SQIVND come from the germline V gene (reference sequence). The V end was cut by 4 bases, the J end by 5 bases, with 11 bases between. Here the CDR3 reads CASSSRGLTEAFF. The CDR3 nucleotides are TGTGCCAGTAGTAGTCGGGGTTTGACTGAAGCTTTCTTT.

This clone was seen a handful of times. This rearrangement joins TRBV19 to TRBJ2-3; D is undetermined. CDR1 is LNHDA, CDR2 SQIVND, per germline (reference sequence). The CDR3 is made up of 13 amino acids. V gave up 3 bases and J gave up 4 bases, with 8 bases separating them. The CDR3 here is CASSIIEADTQYF. The CDR3 bases are TGTGCCAGTAGTATTATTGAGGCAGATACGCAGTATTTT.

This clone was detected only a few times. The chain carries TRBV5-4 and TRBJ1-2; 9 nucleotides match TRBD1. The CDR3 is 15 amino acids. Trimming took 6 bases from V and 6 from J; bases not matched to a gene: 12. Germline V CDR1 and CDR2: SGHNT, YYREEE (reference sequence). The CDR3 nucleotides read TGTGCCAGCAACCCGCCCGGACAGGGGTGGGATGGCTACACCTTC. This encodes CASNPPGQGWDGYTF. Drawing the rest from reference TRBV5-4 and TRBJ1-2, the complete variable domain is ETGVTQSPTHLIKTRGQQVTLRCSSQSGHNTVSWYQQALGQGPQFIFQYYREEENGRGNFPPRFSGLQFPNYSSELNVNALELDDSALYLCASNPPGQGWDGYTFGSGTRLTVV.

The chain combines TRBV7-2 with TRBJ2-2, with D perhaps TRBD1 (5 bases). This CDR3 is 14 amino acids long. The ends were cut back, 6 bases at V and 7 bases at J, with 15 bases in the middle. From germline, CDR1 is SGHTA and CDR2 FQGNSA. The CDR3 DNA reads TGTGCCAGCAGGAGCCATGGAAGGGGCGGGGAGCTGTTTTTT. Protein product: CASRSHGRGGELFF. Based on the CDR3 plus reference TRBV7-2 and TRBJ2-2, the full variable domain is GAGVSQSPSNKVTEKGKDVELRCDPISGHTALYWYRQSLGQGLEFLIYFQGNSAPDKSGLPSDRFSAERTGGSVSTLTIQRTQQEDSAVYLCASRSHGRGGELFFGEGSRLTVL.

This clone was seen at least ten times. This chain uses TRBV29-1 with TRBJ2-3; possibly TRBD1 for D (6 bases). V was trimmed by 4 bases and J by 9 bases, leaving 11 bases between them. This CDR3 is 11 amino acids long. Germline V gene sequence: CDR1 SQVTM, CDR2 ANQGSEA. The CDR3 spells CSVVTGWTQYF. Here the CDR3 DNA reads TGCAGCGTTGTAACAGGGTGGACGCAGTATTTT.

The V call is TRBV2, the J call TRBJ1-4; 7 nucleotides line up with TRBD1. V shed 7 bases and J 13 bases; nucleotides not matched to a gene: 18. Germline values: CDR1 SNHLY, CDR2 FYNNEI. The CDR3 runs to 15 residues. The chain's CDR3 is CASTILGQRPKGLFF. In DNA, the CDR3 is TGTGCCAGCACGATTCTGGGACAGAGGCCAAAAGGACTGTTTTTT.

This chain joins TRBV13 and TRBJ2-3, with 7 bases fitting TRBD2. The ends lost 5 bases at V and 5 bases at J; junction bases unmatched: 16. CDR1 and CDR2 (germline): PRHDT, FYEKMQ (reference sequence). CDR3 length: 17 amino acids. The CDR3 reads CASSPFTASGRGDTQYF. The CDR3 DNA sequence: TGTGCCAGCAGCCCATTTACGGCTAGCGGACGGGGAGATACGCAGTATTTT.